The 23 T cell receptor beta chains presented below share a single source sample, sequenced in a study of blood T cell repertoires in COVID-19. Here immunoSEQ multiplex PCR was the method, and the copy in TCRdb shows in-frame clones only, minus some. The data hold some 300,000 clones, with roughly 91% observed a single time. Sequencing was carried out using PBMCs or T cells enriched from blood (not recorded which). The source is a woman aged 25 to 39 who had recovered from COVID-19.

This chain joins TRBV11-2 and TRBJ2-7; D is possibly TRBD1 (6 bases). Germline-derived CDR1 and CDR2 are SGHAT and FQNNGV. CDR3 length: 17 amino acids. Trimming cost V 1 base and J 3 bases, with 19 bases left between them. The CDR3 sequence is CASSLGFRGGGFYEQYF. CDR3 nucleotides: TGTGCCAGCAGCTTAGGGTTCAGGGGTGGGGGCTTCTACGAGCAGTACTTC.

This chain joins TRBV28 and TRBJ2-7; D unresolved. Per germline, CDR1 MDHEN and CDR2 SYDVKM. Trimming left V 7 bases short and J 6 bases short, with 16 bases between. The CDR3 covers 13 residues. DNA of the CDR3: TGTGCCAGCATCGGGTCTATTATACCCGAGCAGTACTTC. Translated, it gives CASIGSIIPEQYF.

The genes are TRBV12-3 or TRBV12-4 and TRBJ2-4; D gene unclear. The CDR3 is made up of 12 amino acids. Trimming removed 10 bases at V and 1 base at J, with 8 bases between. The CDR3 loop is CATSGAKNIQYF. CDR3 nucleotide sequence: TGTGCCACCTCGGGTGCCAAAAACATTCAGTACTTC.

The chain is built from TRBV7-6 and TRBJ1-2; D possibly corresponds to TRBD1 (5 bases). The CDR3 consists of 13 residues. The ends were cut back, 0 bases at V and 8 bases at J, with 10 bases in the middle. In germline, CDR1 is SGHVS, CDR2 FNYEAQ. The CDR3 nucleotides are TGTGCCAGCAGCTTAGCGCGGGGGGAGGGCTACACCTTC. Encoded protein: CASSLARGEGYTF.

The J gene is TRBJ1-2, the V gene TRBV2, with no clear D. CDR1 is SNHLY, CDR2 FYNNEI, per germline. V gave up 5 bases and J gave up 5 bases, with 9 bases separating them. This CDR3 has 12 residues. The CDR3 DNA reads TGTGCCAGCAGTTTGGGAGATTATGGCTACACCTTC. Its translation: CASSLGDYGYTF. The whole variable domain, filled in from reference TRBV2 and TRBJ1-2, reads EPEVTQTPSHQVTQMGQEVILRCVPISNHLYFYWYRQILGQKVEFLVSFYNNEISEKSEIFDDQFSVERPDGSNFTLKIRSTKLEDSAMYFCASSLGDYGYTFGSGTRLTVV.

This CDR3 reads CASSFRTSYEQYF. The DNA for the CDR3 is TGTGCCAGCAGCTTCAGGACTAGCTACGAGCAGTACTTC. The rearrangement links TRBV5-5 to TRBJ2-7; 7 positions match TRBD2. CDR1 is SGHKS and CDR2 is YYEKEE in the germline V gene (reference sequence). The CDR3 length is 13 residues. V was clipped by 2 bases and J by 3 bases; unmatched bases: 2. The full variable domain, rest sourced from reference TRBV5-5 and TRBJ2-7, is DAGVTQSPTHLIKTRGQQVTLRCSPISGHKSVSWYQQVLGQGPQFIFQYYEKEERGRGNFPDRFSARQFPNYSSELNVNALLLGDSALYLCASSFRTSYEQYFGPGTRLTVT.

The chain combines TRBV6-5 with TRBJ1-1; 7 nucleotides align to TRBD1. The CDR3 covers 13 residues. Germline loops: CDR1 MNHEY, CDR2 SVGAGI. Trimming cost V 2 bases and J 5 bases; bases outside gene matches: 2. The CDR3 bases are TGTGCCAGCAGTTACGGGACAGAGACTGAAGCTTTCTTT. It specifies CASSYGTETEAFF.

The chain employs TRBV30 and TRBJ1-1, with D possibly matching TRBD1 (6 bases). Germline V gives CDR1 GTSNPN, CDR2 SVGIG (reference sequence). This CDR3 has 13 residues. Between the trimmed V and J ends, which lost 4 bases and 5 bases, there was a span of 14 bases. CDR3 amino acids: CAWKRGSGTEAFF. CDR3 nucleotide sequence: TGTGCCTGGAAGAGGGGGTCGGGGACTGAAGCTTTCTTT.

The rearrangement joins TRBV29-1 to TRBJ1-2; 7 nucleotides match TRBD1. Germline V gene lookup returns CDR1 SQVTM and CDR2 ANQGSEA. The CDR3 totals 14 residues. Unmatched junction bases numbered 11, after V lost 6 bases and J lost 4 bases. The CDR3 DNA sequence: TGCAGCGTCACTCCACAGGGGTCCCCCTATGGCTACACCTTC. Its protein is CSVTPQGSPYGYTF.

V gene TRBV6-1 combines with J gene TRBJ1-2; no definite D call. The germline CDR1 and CDR2 sequences are MNHNS and SASEGT. The CDR3 runs 13 residues. V was trimmed by 6 bases and J by 7 bases, leaving 15 bases between them. CDR3 amino acids: CASSPTLAGGYTF. CDR3 DNA: TGTGCCAGCAGCCCAACCCTAGCGGGTGGCTACACCTTC.

The rearrangement links TRBV7-6 to TRBJ1-2; D is undetermined. The CDR3 loop spans 13 amino acids. V was shortened by 5 bases and J by 5 bases, with 12 bases between the two germline ends. Germline values: CDR1 SGHVS, CDR2 FNYEAQ. The CDR3 DNA sequence: TGTGCCAGCAGCCCCGGAGGCCTTTATGGCTACACCTTC. It yields the protein CASSPGGLYGYTF.

The chain has TRBV11-2 and TRBJ2-1; maybe TRBD2 (5 bases). The V end lost 4 bases, the J end lost 10 bases, and 11 bases lay between the germline ends. The germline V gene has CDR1 SGHAT and CDR2 FQNNGV. The CDR3 sequence is 12 residues long. CDR3 coding DNA: TGTGCCAGCAGCTCCACCCGAGGGGAGCAGTTCTTC. This encodes CASSSTRGEQFF.

The V gene is TRBV27, the J gene TRBJ2-1, with TRBD2 identical over 12 bases. Germline CDR1 is MNHEY and CDR2 is SMNVEV (reference sequence). The CDR3 covers 18 residues. With 4 bases clipped from V and 9 bases from J, the junction kept 16 bases outside the gene matches. The CDR3 region is CASSSLFSLLAGGIEQFF. The DNA for the CDR3 is TGTGCCAGCAGTTCCCTATTCTCCCTGCTAGCGGGAGGGATTGAGCAGTTCTTC.

The chain recombines TRBV27 with TRBJ2-6; 7 nucleotides agree with TRBD1. This CDR3 comprises 15 residues. Germline loops: CDR1 MNHEY, CDR2 SMNVEV (reference sequence). Trimming at V came to 4 bases and at J to 3 bases, leaving 3 bases not matched to a gene. For the CDR3, the DNA is TGTGCCAGCAGTTCAGGGACAGTTGGGGCCAACGTCCTGACTTTC. It codes for CASSSGTVGANVLTF.

The rearrangement links TRBV4-3 to TRBJ2-1, with D possibly matching TRBD2 (5 bases). The CDR3 has 12 amino acids. Germline CDR1 is LGHNA and CDR2 is YSLEER. The V gene lost 4 bases and the J gene lost 7 bases, with 8 bases spanning the gap. This CDR3 is CASSPGENEQFF. The CDR3 DNA is TGCGCCAGCAGCCCCGGGGAGAATGAGCAGTTCTTC.

This sequence joins TRBV28 and TRBJ2-7, with TRBD2 identical over 8 bases. J was trimmed by 2 bases and V by 4 bases; bases with no gene match: 4. Germline V lookup: CDR1 MDHEN, CDR2 SYDVKM. The CDR3 sequence is 14 residues long. The CDR3 is CASSWLAGPYEQYF. The CDR3 bases are TGTGCCAGCAGTTGGTTAGCGGGGCCCTACGAGCAGTACTTC.

V and J are TRBV18 and TRBJ2-7, with TRBD2 matching 9 bases. Germline V lookup: CDR1 KGHSH, CDR2 LQKENI. The CDR3 totals 16 residues. V was pared by 1 base and J by 2 bases, with 6 bases of the junction left unmatched. The CDR3 nucleotides are TGTGCCAGCTCACCACTGGGGACTAGCTCCCCCTACGAGCAGTACTTC. Protein: CASSPLGTSSPYEQYF. The full variable domain, rest sourced from reference TRBV18 and TRBJ2-7, is NAGVMQNPRHLVRRRGQEARLRCSPMKGHSHVYWYRQLPEEGLKFMVYLQKENIIDESGMPKERFSAEFPKEGPSILRIQQVVRGDSAAYFCASSPLGTSSPYEQYFGPGTRLTVT.

This chain joins TRBV10-3 and TRBJ2-7; D gene unclear. The CDR3 length is 11 residues. Trimming removed 5 bases at V and 3 bases at J, with 5 bases between. Germline lookup yields CDR1 ENHRY and CDR2 SYGVKD. The CDR3 loop is CAISSLYEQYF. The CDR3 bases are TGTGCCATCAGTTCCCTCTACGAGCAGTACTTC.

This chain links TRBV2 with TRBJ1-2; tentatively, D is TRBD1 (6 bases). The CDR3 contains 14 residues. Between the trimmed V and J ends, which lost 4 bases and 7 bases, there was a span of 16 bases. Germline-derived CDR1 and CDR2 are SNHLY and FYNNEI. The CDR3 sequence: CASSGGQGSLGYTF. The CDR3 nucleotides are TGTGCCAGCAGTGGCGGGCAGGGGAGCCTTGGCTACACCTTC.

The V and J genes are TRBV5-6 and TRBJ2-5, with D possibly TRBD2 on 6 matching bases. CDR1 SGHDT and CDR2 YYEEEE come from the germline V gene. Trimming removed 2 bases at V and 5 bases at J, with 16 bases between. This CDR3 contains 15 residues. Here the CDR3 reads CASSFQRGWLETQYF. CDR3 in DNA: TGTGCCAGCAGCTTCCAACGGGGGTGGCTGGAGACCCAGTACTTC.

The genes are TRBV4-2 and TRBJ2-5; TRBD2 matches at 8 bases. Germline loops: CDR1 LGHNA, CDR2 YNFKEQ. The length of the CDR3 is 17 residues. Trimming took 0 bases from V and 2 from J; bases not matched to a gene: 8. The CDR3 DNA is TGTGCCAGCAGCCAAGACGTAGGTAGCGGGACTCAAGAGACCCAGTACTTC. Translated, it gives CASSQDVGSGTQETQYF.

The V and J genes are TRBV15 and TRBJ1-4; 10 positions agree with TRBD1. The CDR3 has 16 residues. In germline, CDR1 is LNHNV, CDR2 YYDKDF (reference sequence). After removal of 3 bases from V and 6 bases from J, the junction contained 7 bases not matched to a gene. In DNA, the CDR3 is TGTGCCACCAGCAGCGTAGCCGGGACAGGGGATGAAAAACTGTTTTTT. Amino acid sequence: CATSSVAGTGDEKLFF.

V gene TRBV4-2 combines with J gene TRBJ1-1, with D tentatively TRBD1 (6 bases). The CDR3 extends over 17 amino acids. V lost 4 bases to trimming and J lost 7 bases, with 25 bases between them. Per germline, CDR1 LGHNA and CDR2 YNFKEQ. The CDR3 protein is CASSRTGFLDRTLEAFF. The CDR3 nucleotides are TGTGCCAGCAGCCGAACCGGGTTCCTCGACAGGACGCTTGAAGCTTTCTTT.